This T cell receptor beta chain comes out of a study of cytomegalovirus exposure and HLA in healthy donors. Looked up from germline, CDR1 is SGHTA and CDR2 is FQGTGA. V shed 3 bases, J shed 3 bases, and the junction held 4 bases outside the gene matches. The CDR3 is 15 amino acids. In its sample, this clone is medium-sized. Its cognate antigen is unknown. Whole-study results and caveats: Sequences of the TCR beta chain were said to predict the HLA-A and HLA-B alleles of most subjects accurately. Most TCR beta V segments were productive about 87% or about 30% of the time in an earlier analysis.

60 Vbeta and 13 Jbeta primers were used in PCR. Clones were read by immunoSEQ multiplex PCR, and TCRdb kept only the in-frame ones, dropping some. The sample has nearly 110,000 clones; around 73% are singletons. This rearrangement joins TRBV7-3 to TRBJ2-5; TRBD2 matches 10 bases. Sequencing was performed on PBMCs. The TCR sequence derives from a man younger than 45 in good health and CMV-seronegative. CDR3 protein: CASSLSGGAKETQYF. As DNA, the CDR3 is TGTGCCAGCAGCTTGAGCGGGGGGGCCAAAGAGACCCAGTACTTC.